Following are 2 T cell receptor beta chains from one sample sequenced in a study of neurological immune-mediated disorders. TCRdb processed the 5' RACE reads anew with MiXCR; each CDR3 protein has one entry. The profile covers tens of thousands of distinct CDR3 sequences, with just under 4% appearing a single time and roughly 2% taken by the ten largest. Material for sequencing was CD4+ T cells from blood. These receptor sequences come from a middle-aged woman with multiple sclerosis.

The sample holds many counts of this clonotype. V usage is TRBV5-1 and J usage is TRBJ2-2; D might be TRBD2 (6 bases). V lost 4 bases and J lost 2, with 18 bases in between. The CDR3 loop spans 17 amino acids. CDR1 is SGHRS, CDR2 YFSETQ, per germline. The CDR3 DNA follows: TGCGCCAGCAGCCCGGTAGGCGGGACGCATAACACCGGGGAGCTGTTTTTT. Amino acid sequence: CASSPVGGTHNTGELFF.

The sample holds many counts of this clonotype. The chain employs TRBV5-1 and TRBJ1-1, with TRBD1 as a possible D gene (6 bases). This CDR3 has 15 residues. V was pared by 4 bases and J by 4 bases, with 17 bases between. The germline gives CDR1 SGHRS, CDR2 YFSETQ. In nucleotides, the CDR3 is TGCGCCAGCAGCCCCCGGGGGTACAGGGCCACTGAAGCTTTCTTT. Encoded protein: CASSPRGYRATEAFF.